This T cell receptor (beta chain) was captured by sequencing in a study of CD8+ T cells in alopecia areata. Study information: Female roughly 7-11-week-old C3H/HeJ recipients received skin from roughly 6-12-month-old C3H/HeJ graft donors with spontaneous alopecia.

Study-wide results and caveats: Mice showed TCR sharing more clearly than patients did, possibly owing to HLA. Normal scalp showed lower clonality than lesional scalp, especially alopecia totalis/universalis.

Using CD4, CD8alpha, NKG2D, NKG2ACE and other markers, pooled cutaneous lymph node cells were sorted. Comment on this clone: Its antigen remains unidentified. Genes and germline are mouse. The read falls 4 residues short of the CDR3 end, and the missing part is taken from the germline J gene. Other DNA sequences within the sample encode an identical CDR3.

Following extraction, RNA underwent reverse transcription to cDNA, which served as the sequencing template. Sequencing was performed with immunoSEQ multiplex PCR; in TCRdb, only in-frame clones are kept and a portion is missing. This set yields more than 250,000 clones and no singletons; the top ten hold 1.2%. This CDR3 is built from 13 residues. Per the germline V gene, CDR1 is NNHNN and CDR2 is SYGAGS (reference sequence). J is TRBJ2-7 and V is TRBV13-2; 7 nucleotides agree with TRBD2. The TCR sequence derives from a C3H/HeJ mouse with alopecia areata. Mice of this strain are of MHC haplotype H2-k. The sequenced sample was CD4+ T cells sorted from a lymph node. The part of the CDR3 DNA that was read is TGTGCCAGCGGTGATGGGGGGGGGTAT. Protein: CASGDGGGY. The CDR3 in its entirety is CASGDGGGYEQYF.